This T cell receptor beta chain was identified during a study of radiotherapy plus CTLA-4 blockade in lung cancer. General observations from the study: The authors reported that early blood T cell clone dynamics, with interferon-beta, best predicted response.

Concerning this clone: Its antigen remains unknown.

V was trimmed by 2 bases and J by 1 base, leaving 4 bases between them. The germline CDR1 and CDR2 sequences are SGHTA and FQGTGA. This CDR3 has 13 amino acids. Assay used: immunoSEQ multiplex PCR; TCRdb lists only in-frame clones, some missing. The sample holds about 50,000 clones, roughly 86% seen once. V gene TRBV7-3 combines with J gene TRBJ2-3; no reliable D call. The clonotype comes from a human donor with non-small cell lung cancer whose response to radiotherapy plus ipilimumab could not be evaluated. Here the sequenced sample was peripheral blood, taken from a patient treated with radiotherapy plus ipilimumab. The CDR3 DNA sequence: TGTGCCAGCAGCTTAGGAGGCACAGATACGCAGTATTTT. This translates into CASSLGGTDTQYF.